A selection of T cell receptor beta chains follows, all from one sample in a study of CD8 T cells in Susac syndrome. TCRdb reanalysed the immunoSEQ multiplex PCR reads using MiXCR and keeps one entry per CDR3 protein. The sample has around 71,000 distinct CDR3 sequences, over 90% seen once. Sequencing was carried out using CD4+ T cells from PBMCs. Receptors were obtained from a human donor with multiple sclerosis. Each CDR3 is given with its conserved first and last residue. A D gene is named only where the DNA matches it firmly. Expanded clones are given a class, and other clones once, few, many or no size at all.

d_gene,j_gene,abundance,v_gene,CDR3nt,CDR3aa
.,TRBJ2-6,.,TRBV12-3/TRBV12-4,TGTGCCAGCAGAACCTCAGGCTCTGGGGCCAACGTCCTGACTTTC,CASRTSGSGANVLTF
TRBD2,TRBJ2-1,.,TRBV4-3,TGCGCCAGCAGCCGCCTTCTAGCGGGGATTGACAATGAGCAGTTCTTC,CASSRLLAGIDNEQFF
.,TRBJ1-2,.,TRBV5-1,TGCGCCAGCAGCCCCGGAGGGACGCACTATGGCTACACCTTC,CASSPGGTHYGYTF
TRBD1,TRBJ1-6,.,TRBV5-1,TGCGCCAGCAGATCACAGGGGGCAGGGTCACCCCTCCACTTT,CASRSQGAGSPLHF
TRBD1,TRBJ1-4,.,TRBV7-8,TGTGCCAGCAGCGGGGGACAGTTTGAAAAACTGTTTTTT,CASSGGQFEKLFF
TRBD2,TRBJ2-6,.,TRBV5-1,TGCGCCAGCAGCCCGGGGGGGAGCTCTGGGGCCAACGTCCTGACTTTC,CASSPGGSSGANVLTF
TRBD1,TRBJ2-5,.,TRBV29-1,TGCAGCGCCTCACAGGGGGTAGGAGAGACCCAGTACTTC,CSASQGVGETQYF
.,TRBJ1-2,.,TRBV6-6,TGTGCCACCAAACCAGCGTACGGATATTATGGCTACACCTTC,CATKPAYGYYGYTF
TRBD1,TRBJ2-3,.,TRBV30,TGTGCCTGGAGTATGGGACAGGGGAGGGTAAATACGCAGTATTTT,CAWSMGQGRVNTQYF
.,TRBJ1-1,once,TRBV5-1,TGCGCCAGCAGCGCGGAGGGGAGTATGAACACTGAAGCTTTCTTT,CASSAEGSMNTEAFF
.,TRBJ2-3,once,TRBV7-8,TGTGCCAGCAGCTTCGGGGCGGGTCGCACAGATACGCAGTATTTT,CASSFGAGRTDTQYF
.,TRBJ2-1,.,TRBV7-9,TGTGCCAGCAGCCGACCAGGGAGGGGGGCAAAGGACAATGAGCAGTTCTTC,CASSRPGRGAKDNEQFF
.,TRBJ2-5,.,TRBV30,TGTGCCTGGAGCCAGACAGGAATCCAAGAGACCCAGTACTTC,CAWSQTGIQETQYF
.,TRBJ1-2,.,TRBV3-1,TGTGCCAGCAGCCAAGTATCGTCGGACTATGGCTACACCTTC,CASSQVSSDYGYTF
.,TRBJ1-2,.,TRBV20-1,TGCAGTGCTAGAGTGGGGGCGCTAGATGGCTACACCTTC,CSARVGALDGYTF
.,TRBJ2-2,.,TRBV5-1,TGCGCCAGCAGCCCCCGGGCTTTCACCGGGGAGCTGTTTTTT,CASSPRAFTGELFF
TRBD1,TRBJ2-3,.,TRBV7-2,TGTGCCAGCAGCTCGCAGGGGGCGAGCACAGATACGCAGTATTTT,CASSSQGASTDTQYF
.,TRBJ1-1,.,TRBV29-1,TGCAGCGTTGGGGCTGATGTTAACACTGAAGCTTTCTTT,CSVGADVNTEAFF
TRBD2,TRBJ2-7,.,TRBV5-1,TGCGCCAGCAGCGGGAGCGGGGGGGCCTACGAGCAGTACTTC,CASSGSGGAYEQYF
TRBD1,TRBJ2-2,.,TRBV2,TGTGCCAGCAGGGGGACAGGGCCCGGGGAGCTGTTTTTT,CASRGTGPGELFF
TRBD1,TRBJ2-3,.,TRBV20-1,TGCAGTGCTAGATTCACTCCGGGACAGGGGAATACGCAGTATTTT,CSARFTPGQGNTQYF
.,TRBJ1-2,once,TRBV11-3,TGTGCCAGCAGCTTTGGCGGGAGGGATGGCTACACCTTC,CASSFGGRDGYTF
TRBD2,TRBJ2-5,.,TRBV2,TGTGCCAGCAGTGTCCTAGCGGGTCAAGAGACCCAGTACTTC,CASSVLAGQETQYF
.,TRBJ2-7,few,TRBV25-1,TGTGCCAGCAGTGATTCACCTCTTACCTACGAGCAGTACTTC,CASSDSPLTYEQYF
.,TRBJ2-7,once,TRBV30,TGTGCCTGGAGCCTACAGACTGCCGAGCAGTACTTC,CAWSLQTAEQYF
TRBD2,TRBJ2-2,.,TRBV3-1,TGTGCCAGCAGCCAAGATGAGTTAGCCAGCGGGGGTATCGGGGAGCTGTTTTTT,CASSQDELASGGIGELFF
.,TRBJ2-7,.,TRBV7-2,TGTGCCAGCAGCTTGGGTCAGGACCGGGGGGAGCAGTACTTC,CASSLGQDRGEQYF
.,TRBJ2-1,.,TRBV29-1,TGCAGCGTTGACGGGCCCAAAGGGACAAGGAATGAGCAGTTCTTC,CSVDGPKGTRNEQFF
TRBD1,TRBJ2-3,.,TRBV9,TGTGCCAGCAGCGGGGGGACAGGGTGGACAGATACGCAGTATTTT,CASSGGTGWTDTQYF
.,TRBJ1-6,once,TRBV12-3/TRBV12-4,TGTGCCAGCAGTTACGGGGGTGATTCACCCCTCCACTTT,CASSYGGDSPLHF
TRBD1,TRBJ2-5,.,TRBV11-2,TGTGCCAGCAGCAACAGGGGAGAGACCCAGTACTTC,CASSNRGETQYF
.,TRBJ2-5,.,TRBV10-3,TGTGCCATCGGGCAGGGGGGAGAGACCCAGTACTTC,CAIGQGGETQYF
.,TRBJ2-2,.,TRBV13,TGTGCCAGTAAGGGTTGGACCGGGGAGCTGTTTTTT,CASKGWTGELFF
TRBD2,TRBJ2-5,.,TRBV20-1,TGCAGTGCTTCCAGCGGGGGGTCAGGGACCCAGTACTTC,CSASSGGSGTQYF
.,TRBJ2-5,once,TRBV6-2/TRBV6-3,TGTGCCAGCAGTTACAGTCGCCAAGAGACCCAGTACTTC,CASSYSRQETQYF
.,TRBJ2-7,.,TRBV6-2/TRBV6-3,TGTGCCAGCACGGGTGGAGGGGGTCACGGAACCTACGAGCAGTACTTC,CASTGGGGHGTYEQYF
.,TRBJ2-2,.,TRBV4-1,TGCGCCAGCAGCCACCTCCACACCGGGGAGCTGTTTTTT,CASSHLHTGELFF